Listed here are 19 T cell receptor beta chains from one sample, sequenced in a study of radiotherapy plus CTLA-4 blockade in lung cancer. Clones were read by immunoSEQ multiplex PCR, and TCRdb kept only the in-frame ones, dropping some. In the table there are 80,000 or so clones, less than 85% of which are singletons. The sample in question was peripheral blood, obtained from a patient treated with radiotherapy plus ipilimumab. The receptors here all came from a human donor with non-small cell lung cancer who had stable disease on radiotherapy plus ipilimumab.

This chain connects TRBV28 to TRBJ1-2; no firm D call. The V gene lost 6 bases and the J gene lost 8 bases, with 16 bases spanning the gap. CDR1 MDHEN and CDR2 SYDVKM come from the germline V gene. CDR3 length: 13 amino acids. The CDR3 region has the DNA TGTGCCAGCAGACCCGAGGGAGTCGGCGGCTACACCTTC. Amino acid sequence: CASRPEGVGGYTF.

The chain couples TRBV28 to TRBJ1-6, with 7 bases aligning to TRBD1. CDR1 is MDHEN, CDR2 SYDVKM, per germline. There are 14 residues in the CDR3. V was pared by 5 bases and J by 8 bases, with 6 bases of the junction left unmatched. The CDR3 sequence: CASSVGQLDSPLHF. The CDR3 DNA reads TGTGCCAGCAGTGTGGGACAGCTAGATTCACCCCTCCACTTT.

This clone appeared a single time. The gene calls are TRBV25-1 and TRBJ2-3; 8 nucleotides agree with TRBD1. CDR1 MGHDK and CDR2 SYGVNS come from the germline V gene. The CDR3 length is 15 residues. After removal of 4 bases from V and 2 bases from J, the junction contained 5 bases not matched to a gene. CDR3 coding DNA: TGTGCCAGCAGTGTTGACAGGGGACCCACAGATACGCAGTATTTT. This sequence encodes CASSVDRGPTDTQYF.

This clone turned up a few times. The rearrangement uses TRBV15 and TRBJ2-2, with no clear D. In germline, CDR1 is LNHNV, CDR2 YYDKDF (reference sequence). CDR3 length: 13 residues. Between the trimmed V and J ends, which lost 0 bases and 6 bases, there was a span of 5 bases. The CDR3 loop reads CATSRDEAGELFF. The CDR3 DNA reads TGTGCCACCAGCAGAGATGAGGCCGGGGAGCTGTTTTTT.

The chain carries TRBV28 and TRBJ2-5; D may correspond to TRBD1 or TRBD2 (5 bases each). The CDR3 has 16 residues. Trimming removed 7 bases from V and 1 base from J, with 19 bases in between. Germline CDR1 reads MDHEN; CDR2 reads SYDVKM. The CDR3 DNA is TGTGCCAGCACCGTTCTGGGGCAGGGAGCCCAAGAGACCCAGTACTTC. Translating it yields CASTVLGQGAQETQYF.

V and J are TRBV28 and TRBJ1-5; tentatively, D is TRBD1 (6 bases). The CDR3 spans 14 residues. V shed 6 bases and J shed 3 bases, with 12 bases lying between them. Germline V gives CDR1 MDHEN, CDR2 SYDVKM. This chain's CDR3 is CASRPQGNNQPQHF. The CDR3 DNA reads as TGTGCCAGCAGGCCACAGGGTAACAATCAGCCCCAGCATTTT.

This chain connects TRBV6-4 to TRBJ2-7, with a possible D match to TRBD1 (5 bases). This CDR3 has 14 amino acids. The germline V and J ends were trimmed by 4 bases and 0 bases, with 10 bases remaining between them. Looked up from germline, CDR1 is MRHNA and CDR2 is SNTAGT. DNA of the CDR3: TGTGCCAGCAGTGTCCCGGACAACTCCTACGAGCAGTACTTC. This translates into CASSVPDNSYEQYF.

The gene calls are TRBV28 and TRBJ2-7; D perhaps matches TRBD1 (5 bases). V was clipped by 5 bases and J by 4 bases, with 15 bases between them. This CDR3 is 14 amino acids long. The germline CDR1 and CDR2 sequences are MDHEN and SYDVKM. CDR3 nucleotides: TGTGCCAGCAGTACCGGTCAGGGTATGTACGAGCAGTACTTC. Encoded protein: CASSTGQGMYEQYF. The variable domain in full, completed from reference TRBV28 and TRBJ2-7, reads DVKVTQSSRYLVKRTGEKVFLECVQDMDHENMFWYRQDPGLGLRLIYFSYDVKMKEKGDIPEGYSVSREKKERFSLILESASTNQTSMYLCASSTGQGMYEQYFGPGTRLTVT.

The CDR3 DNA reads as TGTGCCAGCAGTGCCCCTACGGGCAATGAGCAGTTCTTC. It yields the protein CASSAPTGNEQFF. The chain uses TRBV6-1 and TRBJ2-1; D is unresolved. V lost 4 bases, J lost 6 bases, and 10 bases lay in between. The CDR3 loop spans 13 amino acids. The germline V gene has CDR1 MNHNS and CDR2 SASEGT.

This clone was found once. The CDR3 DNA is TGTGCCAGCAGCCGGGACTACGCGGATACGCAGTATTTT. Translation: CASSRDYADTQYF. The chain has TRBV25-1 and TRBJ2-3, with 7 bases that match TRBD2. The CDR3 loop spans 13 amino acids. After removal of 6 bases from V and 6 bases from J, the junction contained 6 bases not matched to a gene. CDR1 MGHDK and CDR2 SYGVNS come from the germline V gene.

This sequence joins TRBV29-1 and TRBJ1-4; 7 nucleotides match TRBD1. The CDR3 contains 13 residues. Looked up from germline, CDR1 is SQVTM and CDR2 is ANQGSEA. The V and J ends lost 6 bases and 8 bases, in that order; junction bases with no gene match: 9. As DNA, the CDR3 is TGCAGCGTACCAGGGGGGTCGAGAGAAAAACTGTTTTTT. As protein: CSVPGGSREKLFF.

This chain connects TRBV5-1 to TRBJ1-4; D gene ambiguous. V was shortened by 3 bases and J by 6 bases, with 9 bases between the two germline ends. The CDR3 is 13 residues long. Germline loops: CDR1 SGHRS, CDR2 YFSETQ. The CDR3 DNA is TGCGCCAGCAGCTCTGGGGTTGATGAAAAACTGTTTTTT. Translating gives CASSSGVDEKLFF.

The CDR3, as DNA: TGTGCCAGCAGCTTGAGGGGTTCGGGCAATGAGCAGTTCTTC. It specifies CASSLRGSGNEQFF. This chain links TRBV7-2 with TRBJ2-1; D possibly uses TRBD1 or TRBD2 (5 bases each). The germline gives CDR1 SGHTA, CDR2 FQGNSA. The CDR3 is 14 residues long. V lost 3 bases, J lost 6 bases, and 12 bases lay in between.

The V gene is TRBV9, the J gene TRBJ2-7, with D possibly TRBD2 on 5 matching bases. CDR3 length: 13 amino acids. The V end lost 4 bases, the J end lost 2 bases, and 10 bases lay between the germline ends. Germline lookup yields CDR1 SGDLS and CDR2 YYNGEE. The CDR3: CASSPPAAYEQYF. CDR3 DNA sequence: TGTGCCAGCAGCCCCCCAGCGGCCTACGAGCAGTACTTC.

The chain uses TRBV6-1 and TRBJ1-1; 9 bases map to TRBD1. CDR3 length: 14 residues. The J segment lost 5 bases and the V segment lost 6 bases, leaving 7 bases of the junction unmatched. Germline V CDR1 and CDR2: MNHNS, SASEGT. In DNA, the CDR3 is TGTGCCAGCAGCGTAACACAGGGGGCAACTGAAGCTTTCTTT. This codes for CASSVTQGATEAFF.

The chain combines TRBV27 with TRBJ2-1; TRBD1 agrees at 8 bases. V lost 8 bases to trimming and J lost 5 bases; unmatched junction nucleotides: 14. CDR1 and CDR2 from the germline V gene are MNHEY and SMNVEV (reference sequence). This CDR3 region has 16 residues. Here the CDR3 DNA reads TGTGCCAGCCGGTCGAGATCGGGACAGGATCACAATGAGCAGTTCTTC. Translating it yields CASRSRSGQDHNEQFF.

The rearrangement links TRBV6-6 to TRBJ2-7, with D perhaps assigned TRBD1 or TRBD2 (5 bases each). V lost 2 bases, J lost 6 bases, and 14 bases lay in between. This CDR3 is built from 14 residues. The germline CDR1 and CDR2 sequences are MNHNY and SVGAGI (reference sequence). CDR3: CASSYLGVGVEQYF. Here the CDR3 DNA reads TGTGCCAGCAGTTACCTCGGGGTAGGGGTCGAGCAGTACTTC.

This clone was seen more than once but under ten times. This rearrangement joins TRBV19 to TRBJ2-1, with D perhaps matching TRBD2 (6 bases). V was clipped by 6 bases and J by 8 bases, with 8 bases between them. The CDR3 is made up of 11 amino acids. Germline V gene lookup returns CDR1 LNHDA and CDR2 SQIVND (reference sequence). The DNA of the CDR3 is TGTGCCAGTAGCGGGAGTTATGAGCAGTTCTTC. Translating gives CASSGSYEQFF.

The chain combines TRBV6-1 with TRBJ2-3, with TRBD1 identical over 9 bases. The V gene end was trimmed by 2 bases and the J gene end by 9 bases; junction bases not matched to a gene: 9. Germline loops: CDR1 MNHNS, CDR2 SASEGT. The CDR3 runs 15 residues. In DNA form, the CDR3 reads TGTGCCAGCAGTGAACCGGGACAGGGTACAGGGACGCAGTATTTT. Its translation: CASSEPGQGTGTQYF.